Listed below are T cell receptor beta chains from one sample, sequenced in a study of OX40 agonist ivuxolimab in advanced cancers. Assay: immunoSEQ multiplex PCR; the TCRdb copy retains only in-frame clones and omits some. This table has about 88,000 clones, more than 70% appearing once. The sequences come from CD4+ or CD8+ T cells sorted from blood, collected in a trial of the OX40 agonist ivuxolimab. The origin of the receptors is an adult with an advanced solid tumor such as melanoma, head and neck, liver or kidney cancer. Each CDR3 is given with its conserved first and last residue. D genes are given only for firm matches. Clone size is not always given. Where it is, it says once, few, many or a class for expanded clones.

clone_size	d_call	v_call	j_call	cdr3_aa	cdr3_nt
-	-	TRBV4-1	TRBJ1-4	CASRRGARGEKLFF	TGCGCCAGCAGGAGGGGCGCTAGGGGTGAAAAACTGTTTTTT
-	-	TRBV5-1	TRBJ1-2	CASSLGFQDGYTF	TGCGCCAGCAGCTTGGGATTCCAAGATGGCTACACCTTC
few	-	TRBV5-1	TRBJ2-2	CASTGREPNTGELFF	TGCGCCAGCACGGGACGGGAGCCGAACACCGGGGAGCTGTTTTTT
-	TRBD2	TRBV25-1	TRBJ2-5	CASSPGAGGEETQYF	TGTGCCAGCAGCCCGGGAGCGGGGGGGGAAGAGACCCAGTACTTC
-	TRBD1	TRBV9	TRBJ2-5	CASSVNRGRGETQYF	TGTGCCAGCAGCGTTAACAGGGGGCGCGGGGAGACCCAGTACTTC
-	-	TRBV5-4	TRBJ1-2	CASSVPGHQSYGYTF	TGTGCCAGCAGCGTACCGGGACATCAGAGCTATGGCTACACCTTC
-	-	TRBV21-1	TRBJ1-1	CASSPTKGAGEAFF	TGTGCCAGCAGCCCCACGAAGGGGGCCGGTGAAGCTTTCTTT
-	-	TRBV5-1	TRBJ1-2	CASSLETPNYGYTF	TGCGCCAGCAGCTTGGAGACTCCTAACTATGGCTACACCTTC
-	-	TRBV9	TRBJ2-1	CASSVGASTYNEQFF	TGTGCCAGCAGCGTTGGGGCGTCGACCTACAATGAGCAGTTCTTC
-	-	TRBV7-2	TRBJ2-3	CASSLDTDTQYF	TGTGCCAGCAGCTTAGACACAGATACGCAGTATTTT
-	-	TRBV19	TRBJ2-7	CASSIGPGSSYEQYF	TGTGCCAGTAGTATAGGCCCCGGCAGCTCCTACGAGCAGTACTTC
-	-	TRBV29-1	TRBJ2-3	CSVPSGDTQYF	TGCAGCGTTCCCTCTGGAGATACGCAGTATTTT
-	-	TRBV6-5	TRBJ1-2	CASRSTVYGYTF	TGTGCCAGCAGATCCACGGTATATGGCTACACCTTC
-	-	TRBV15	TRBJ1-1	CATSRDLPSGPGLSVAFF	TGTGCCACCAGCAGAGATCTGCCCTCAGGGCCAGGCTTGTCGGTAGCTTTCTTT
-	TRBD1	TRBV11-1	TRBJ2-3	CASSLGGTGGPDTQYF	TGTGCCAGCAGCTTAGGTGGGACAGGGGGCCCAGATACGCAGTATTTT
-	-	TRBV5-1	TRBJ2-5	CASSLSTEETQYF	TGCGCCAGCAGCTTGTCGACGGAAGAGACCCAGTACTTC
-	-	TRBV30	TRBJ1-1	CAWSSILLNTEAFF	TGTGCCTGGAGTTCGATCCTTCTGAACACTGAAGCTTTCTTT
-	-	TRBV28	TRBJ2-2	CASSLGQNTGELFF	TGTGCCAGCAGTTTAGGCCAGAACACCGGGGAGCTGTTTTTT
-	-	TRBV19	TRBJ1-5	CATNSRGQSEPQHF	TGTGCCACCAACTCCCGGGGCCAGTCCGAGCCCCAGCATTTT
-	-	TRBV6-6	TRBJ1-1	CAGAAGGVTEAFF	TGTGCCGGGGCCGCGGGCGGGGTAACTGAAGCTTTCTTT
few	TRBD1	TRBV5-1	TRBJ2-2	CASSLVGGEGTGELFF	TGCGCCAGCAGCTTGGTAGGGGGCGAAGGAACCGGGGAGCTGTTTTTT
-	TRBD2	TRBV7-2	TRBJ2-5	CASSLSGKETQYF	TGTGCCAGCAGCTTAAGCGGGAAGGAGACCCAGTACTTC
-	TRBD2	TRBV7-3	TRBJ2-1	CASSLGWRENYNEQFF	TGTGCCAGCAGCTTAGGTTGGCGGGAGAACTACAATGAGCAGTTCTTC
few	-	TRBV18	TRBJ2-5	CASSPPSGQGQETQYF	TGTGCCAGCTCACCACCCAGTGGGCAGGGACAAGAGACCCAGTACTTC
-	-	TRBV2	TRBJ1-2	CASRIRGNYGYTF	TGTGCCAGCAGGATCAGGGGAAACTATGGCTACACCTTC
few	-	TRBV28	TRBJ2-7	CASRAGDSHYEQYF	TGTGCCAGCAGAGCTGGGGACTCACACTACGAGCAGTACTTC
-	-	TRBV9	TRBJ1-1	CASRPSTNTEAFF	TGTGCCAGCAGACCGTCAACAAACACTGAAGCTTTCTTT
-	TRBD1	TRBV29-1	TRBJ2-1	CSVVGGARMNEQFF	TGCAGCGTTGTAGGGGGCGCTCGGATGAATGAGCAGTTCTTC
-	-	TRBV15	TRBJ1-6	CARHLDSPLHF	TGTGCGCGGCATTTGGATTCACCCCTCCACTTT
-	TRBD2	TRBV5-1	TRBJ2-7	CASSLAAGEYYEQYF	TGCGCCAGCAGCTTGGCAGCGGGAGAATACTACGAGCAGTACTTC
-	TRBD1	TRBV9	TRBJ2-2	CASSKTTGAGELFF	TGTGCCAGCAGCAAAACGACAGGGGCCGGGGAGCTGTTTTTT
-	TRBD1	TRBV27	TRBJ2-7	CASSSGQGYEQYF	TGTGCCAGCAGTTCCGGACAGGGGTACGAGCAGTACTTC
-	-	TRBV7-2	TRBJ1-1	CASSPPRLNTEAFF	TGTGCCAGCAGCCCGCCTCGACTGAACACTGAAGCTTTCTTT
few	-	TRBV2	TRBJ1-1	CASRRDKNTEAFF	TGTGCCAGCCGGAGAGATAAGAACACTGAAGCTTTCTTT
once	-	TRBV28	TRBJ1-1	CASSLPNTEAFF	TGTGCCAGCAGTTTACCGAACACTGAAGCTTTCTTT
-	TRBD1	TRBV7-2	TRBJ2-1	CASSLQGFNEQFF	TGTGCCAGCAGCCTACAGGGGTTCAATGAGCAGTTCTTC
-	-	TRBV28	TRBJ1-2	CASSLLPSSPGGYTF	TGTGCCAGCAGTTTACTCCCCAGTTCCCCAGGTGGCTACACCTTC
-	-	TRBV6-5	TRBJ1-2	CASSYSEGYGYTF	TGTGCCAGCAGTTACTCAGAGGGATATGGCTACACCTTC